This entry is about one TCR beta chain. One entry per CDR3 protein results from TCRdb running MiXCR on the RACE reads. The data contain fewer than 65,000 distinct CDR3 sequences, approximately 9.8% of them seen just once; the ten biggest clones take up more than 13%. The data are from a study of human T cells and chemical hapten exposure. Documented time point: pre-sensitization, week 0. Treatment specified: therapeutic diphenylcyclopropenone sensitization with weekly scalp DPC. The sample consisted of whole blood, taken in connection with sensitization to the hapten diphenylcyclopropenone (DPC). This TCR derives from a woman aged 40 to 49 with alopecia areata. Some clones in this sample may be carry-over from other donors' samples.

The CDR3 DNA reads TGTGCCAGCAGTTTATTACGTGGGGTAGCGGGGGGCACAGATACGCAGTATTTT. Encoded protein: CASSLLRGVAGGTDTQYF. The rearrangement uses TRBV28 and TRBJ2-3, with 9 bases fitting TRBD2. The CDR3 is 18 amino acids. The V segment lost 1 base and the J segment 1 base; nucleotides outside the gene matches: 9. The germline gives CDR1 MDHEN, CDR2 SYDVKM.